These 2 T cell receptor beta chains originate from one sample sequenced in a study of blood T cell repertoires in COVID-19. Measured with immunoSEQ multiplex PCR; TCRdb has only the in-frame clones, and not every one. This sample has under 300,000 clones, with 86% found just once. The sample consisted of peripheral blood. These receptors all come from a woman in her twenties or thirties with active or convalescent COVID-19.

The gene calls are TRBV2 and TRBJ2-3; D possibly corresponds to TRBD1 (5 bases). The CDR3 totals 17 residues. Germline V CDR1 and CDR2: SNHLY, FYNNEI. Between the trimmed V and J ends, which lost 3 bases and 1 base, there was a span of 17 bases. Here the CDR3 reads CASSDFAGPSGTDTQYF. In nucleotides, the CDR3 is TGTGCCAGCAGTGACTTTGCAGGGCCCTCGGGCACAGATACGCAGTATTTT. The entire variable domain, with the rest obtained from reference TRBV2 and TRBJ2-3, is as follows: EPEVTQTPSHQVTQMGQEVILRCVPISNHLYFYWYRQILGQKVEFLVSFYNNEISEKSEIFDDQFSVERPDGSNFTLKIRSTKLEDSAMYFCASSDFAGPSGTDTQYFGPGTRLTVL.

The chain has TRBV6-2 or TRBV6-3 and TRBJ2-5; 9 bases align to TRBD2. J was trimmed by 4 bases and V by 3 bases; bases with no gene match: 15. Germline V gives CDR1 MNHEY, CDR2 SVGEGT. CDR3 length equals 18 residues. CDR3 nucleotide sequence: TGTGCCAGCAGTTATCCCCTGGGGCGGGGGGGCCCTGGAGAGACCCAGTACTTC. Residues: CASSYPLGRGGPGETQYF.